The rows below give T cell receptor beta chains drawn from one sample of a study of technical replicates of blood from a handful of donors. Produced via immunoSEQ multiplex PCR; TCRdb's table is partial and in-frame only. The repertoire consists of roughly 52,000 clones, with about 95% occurring once and the leading ten covering 3.1%. The sequenced sample consisted of PBMCs. The source is a human donor in good health. Some clones in this sample may be carry-over from other donors' samples. Both conserved end residues are part of each CDR3. Fields, in order: D gene, clone size, V gene, J gene, CDR3 protein, CDR3 DNA. A D gene is named only where the DNA matches it firmly. A row's size may be missing; if present it is once, few, many or a size class.

>TRBD1|-|TRBV23-1|TRBJ1-3
CASSTLRQGSSGNTIYF
TGCGCCAGCAGCACTTTGAGACAGGGCAGCTCTGGAAACACCATATATTTT
>-|-|TRBV6-5|TRBJ1-2
CASSSPPQGIYGYTF
TGTGCCAGCAGTAGCCCCCCACAGGGCATCTATGGCTACACCTTC
>-|-|TRBV2|TRBJ1-1
CASFRDGNTEAFF
TGTGCCAGCTTCAGGGATGGGAACACTGAAGCTTTCTTT
>-|-|TRBV6-6|TRBJ1-3
CASSVGADSSGNTIYF
TGTGCCAGCAGTGTCGGGGCGGACAGCTCTGGAAACACCATATATTTT
>TRBD1|-|TRBV5-6|TRBJ1-5
CASSLYQGGQPQHF
TGTGCCAGCAGCTTGTATCAGGGGGGACAGCCCCAGCATTTT
>TRBD1|once|TRBV5-1|TRBJ2-1
CASSLEGQGGNEQFF
TGCGCCAGCAGCTTGGAGGGACAGGGGGGCAATGAGCAGTTCTTC
>TRBD1|-|TRBV2|TRBJ1-5
CATSGQDLMGNQPQHF
TGTGCCACTTCGGGACAGGACCTAATGGGCAATCAGCCCCAGCATTTT
>TRBD1|-|TRBV2|TRBJ1-2
CASSQEGQTASGYTF
TGTGCCAGCAGTCAGGAGGGACAGACAGCCTCGGGCTACACCTTC
>-|-|TRBV6-5|TRBJ2-1
CASRVGTLNHNEQFF
TGTGCCAGCCGGGTCGGGACTCTCAACCACAATGAGCAGTTCTTC
>TRBD2|once|TRBV7-2|TRBJ2-1
CASSQRGGSYNEQFF
TGTGCCAGCAGCCAGCGGGGGGGCTCCTACAATGAGCAGTTCTTC
>-|-|TRBV7-9|TRBJ1-1
CASSLREAPEAFF
TGTGCCAGCAGCTTAAGGGAGGCCCCTGAAGCTTTCTTT
>-|-|TRBV7-9|TRBJ2-2
CASSWTANTGELFF
TGTGCCAGCAGCTGGACAGCAAACACCGGGGAGCTGTTTTTT
>-|-|TRBV2|TRBJ1-5
CASNLFRGDNQPQHF
TGTGCCAGCAACTTGTTTCGGGGAGACAATCAGCCCCAGCATTTT
>TRBD2|-|TRBV6-5|TRBJ2-7
CASSYSPTSRYEQYF
TGTGCCAGCAGTTACTCCCCGACTAGCCGGTACGAGCAGTACTTC
>TRBD1|-|TRBV14|TRBJ1-2
CASNPGTGYGYTF
TGTGCCAGCAACCCGGGGACAGGGTATGGCTACACCTTC
>-|-|TRBV30|TRBJ1-1
CAWSEFKSAFF
TGTGCCTGGAGCGAGTTTAAGTCTGCTTTCTTT
>-|-|TRBV21-1|TRBJ1-5
CASSAAEFNQPQHF
TGTGCCAGCAGCGCGGCGGAATTCAATCAGCCCCAGCATTTT
>-|-|TRBV7-8|TRBJ1-3
CASSLVRTAGNTIYF
TGTGCCAGCAGCTTAGTTAGGACAGCTGGAAACACCATATATTTT
>TRBD1|once|TRBV7-2|TRBJ2-2
CASYDRAGTGELFF
TGTGCCAGCTACGACAGGGCGGGCACCGGGGAGCTGTTTTTT
>TRBD1|-|TRBV30|TRBJ1-2
CARDREGTNYGYTF
TGTGCCCGGGACAGGGAGGGGACTAACTATGGCTACACCTTC
>TRBD1|-|TRBV15|TRBJ2-7
CATSRGQGRDEQYF
TGTGCCACCAGCAGAGGACAGGGAAGGGACGAGCAGTACTTC
>-|-|TRBV7-8|TRBJ2-5
CASSFILGGQETQYF
TGTGCCAGCAGCTTTATCTTGGGGGGCCAAGAGACCCAGTACTTC
>-|-|TRBV5-1|TRBJ2-3
CASSSDSPSDTQYF
TGCGCCAGCAGCTCAGACAGCCCCTCAGATACGCAGTATTTT
>TRBD2|-|TRBV30|TRBJ2-3
CAWSPGLAGSTDTQYF
TGTGCCTGGTCTCCGGGACTAGCGGGGTCCACAGATACGCAGTATTTT
>-|once|TRBV7-3|TRBJ2-1
CASSLTGQQAQFF
TGTGCCAGCAGCTTAACGGGCCAGCAGGCGCAGTTCTTC
>TRBD2|-|TRBV6-6|TRBJ2-5
CAAGLLAGVKETQYF
TGTGCCGCCGGCCTACTAGCGGGGGTGAAAGAGACCCAGTACTTC
>-|-|TRBV30|TRBJ1-3
CAWSTRLNTIYF
TGTGCCTGGAGTACCAGGTTAAACACCATATATTTT
>TRBD2|-|TRBV7-6|TRBJ2-1
CASSLPGLAGFNEQFF
TGTGCCAGCAGCTTACCCGGACTAGCGGGATTCAATGAGCAGTTCTTC
>TRBD1|-|TRBV6-5|TRBJ1-2
CASSYQTGGKGYTF
TGTGCCAGCAGTTACCAAACAGGGGGAAAAGGCTACACCTTC
>-|-|TRBV25-1|TRBJ2-5
CASSDPGAWETQYF
TGTGCCAGCAGTGATCCAGGGGCTTGGGAGACCCAGTACTTC
>-|-|TRBV5-1|TRBJ2-5
CASSLGTGRGQETQYF
TGCGCCAGCAGCTTGGGAACAGGAAGGGGCCAAGAGACCCAGTACTTC
>-|once|TRBV5-1|TRBJ2-2
CASRDSPNTGELFF
TGCGCCAGCAGGGACAGCCCGAACACCGGGGAGCTGTTTTTT
>-|-|TRBV5-1|TRBJ2-4
CASSLGEQAKNIQYF
TGCGCCAGCAGCTTGGGAGAACAGGCCAAAAACATTCAGTACTTC
>-|-|TRBV5-1|TRBJ1-1
CASSPSRGNTEAFF
TGCGCCAGCAGCCCATCCAGGGGGAACACTGAAGCTTTCTTT
>TRBD2|-|TRBV10-3|TRBJ2-7
CAISPSSGSIDEQYF
TGTGCCATCAGTCCCTCAAGCGGGAGTATCGACGAGCAGTACTTC
>TRBD1|-|TRBV5-6|TRBJ1-5
CASSSQGARVGQPQHF
TGTGCCAGCAGCTCGCAGGGGGCGCGGGTGGGTCAGCCCCAGCATTTT
>TRBD1|-|TRBV29-1|TRBJ2-1
CSVGTVSSSYNEQFF
TGCAGCGTGGGGACAGTTTCGAGCTCCTACAATGAGCAGTTCTTC